The 29 T cell receptor beta chains presented below share a single source sample, sequenced in a study of blood T cell repertoires in COVID-19. Measured with immunoSEQ multiplex PCR; TCRdb has only the in-frame clones, and not every one. In the table there are 59,000 or so clones, 80% of which are singletons. Sequenced input: peripheral blood. Receptors originate from a man aged 60 to 69 with acute or convalescent COVID-19.

CDR3 amino acids: CASSLRGVLEQFF. For the CDR3, the DNA is TGTGCCAGCAGTCTTCGGGGGGTTCTTGAGCAGTTCTTC. The chain recombines TRBV7-8 with TRBJ2-1, with TRBD2 matching over 7 bases. The V segment lost 6 bases and the J segment 9 bases; nucleotides outside the gene matches: 8. The germline V gene encodes CDR1 SGHVS and CDR2 FQNEAQ. The CDR3 has 13 amino acids.

This chain joins TRBV6-1 and TRBJ1-1, with a tentative D call TRBD1 (5 bases). V lost 2 bases, J lost 0 bases, and 7 bases lay in between. CDR1 MNHNS and CDR2 SASEGT come from the germline V gene. The CDR3 sequence is 14 residues long. The CDR3 region is CASSERQLNTEAFF. In DNA form, the CDR3 reads TGTGCCAGCAGTGAAAGACAGCTGAACACTGAAGCTTTCTTT.

CDR3 region: CASSWGGSNTGELFF. DNA of the CDR3: TGTGCCAGCAGTTGGGGGGGCTCGAACACCGGGGAGCTGTTTTTT. This chain joins TRBV6-6 and TRBJ2-2; maybe TRBD2 (7 bases). Germline CDR1 and CDR2: MNHNY and SVGAGI (reference sequence). The V and J ends lost 4 bases and 0 bases respectively, with 9 bases between them. CDR3 length: 15 amino acids.

This chain joins TRBV2 and TRBJ2-7; 9 positions match TRBD1. The CDR3 spans 15 residues. Trimming took 6 bases from V and 5 from J; bases not matched to a gene: 11. Germline-derived CDR1 and CDR2 are SNHLY and FYNNEI. The CDR3: CASSPDRGRINEQYF. The CDR3 DNA reads as TGTGCCAGCAGCCCCGACAGGGGGAGGATCAACGAGCAGTACTTC.

Only a few counts were recorded for this clone. The CDR3 here is CATGLAGVHEQYF. The CDR3 DNA reads as TGTGCCACCGGCCTTGCGGGGGTGCACGAGCAGTACTTC. This chain uses TRBV24-1 with TRBJ2-7; TRBD2 matches 7 bases. The CDR3 has 13 residues. Trimming cost V 9 bases and J 5 bases; bases outside gene matches: 9. Germline assignment: CDR1 KGHDR and CDR2 SFDVKD.

V and J are TRBV9 and TRBJ2-3, with D possibly TRBD2 on 6 matching bases. Germline V lookup: CDR1 SGDLS, CDR2 YYNGEE. CDR3 length: 16 amino acids. Trimming stripped 4 bases from V and 6 bases from J, with 21 bases between. Here the CDR3 DNA reads TGTGCCAGCAGCAATGCAGCTGGCGGGACTTTGGATACGCAGTATTTT. This sequence encodes CASSNAAGGTLDTQYF.

V is TRBV20-1 and J is TRBJ1-3; D unclear. CDR1 is DFQATT, CDR2 SNEGSKA, per germline (reference sequence). V was trimmed by 3 bases and J by 1 base, leaving 7 bases between them. The CDR3 is 13 amino acids. Here the CDR3 DNA reads TGCAGTGCTAGTATTCCATCTGGAAACACCATATATTTT. Amino acids: CSASIPSGNTIYF.

This clone was recorded once. The gene calls are TRBV12-3 or TRBV12-4 and TRBJ2-3; 9 nucleotides align to TRBD2. There are 12 residues in the CDR3. Trimming at V came to 6 bases and at J to 10 bases, leaving 5 bases not matched to a gene. The CDR3 DNA reads TGTGCCAGCAGGGGCGGGGGGGTCCCGCAGTATTTT. This sequence encodes CASRGGGVPQYF.

Comment on this clone: At one end the junction does not follow the germline gene, possibly because of a read error. The DNA for the CDR3 is TGTGCCAGCAGTGAGGAGAACGCCGGGGAGCTGTTTTTT. Translating gives CASSEENAGELFF. The V and J genes are TRBV6-4 and TRBJ2-2; D is unclear. The CDR3 covers 13 residues. Germline V gives CDR1 MRHNA, CDR2 SNTAGT.

This clone was detected a few times. The rearrangement joins TRBV19 to TRBJ2-3, with TRBD1 identical over 7 bases. The length of the CDR3 is 14 residues. The trim removed 4 bases at V and 10 bases at J, leaving 11 bases unmatched. Germline V CDR1 and CDR2: LNHDA, SQIVND (reference sequence). Here the CDR3 reads CASSTTNRGLAQYF. CDR3 coding DNA: TGTGCCAGTAGTACTACGAACAGGGGATTGGCGCAGTATTTT.

The DNA for the CDR3 is TGTGCCAGCAGCTTAGCCCCGACAGGGGGCAATGAGCAGTTCTTC. It is translated as CASSLAPTGGNEQFF. The V call is TRBV11-2, the J call TRBJ2-1; 9 nucleotides align to TRBD1. Losses at the gene ends were 1 base for V and 6 bases for J; bases not matched to a gene: 4. Germline values: CDR1 SGHAT, CDR2 FQNNGV. CDR3 size: 15 residues.

The chain recombines TRBV2 with TRBJ2-5, with D tentatively TRBD2 (6 bases). Germline V lookup: CDR1 SNHLY, CDR2 FYNNEI. The V and J ends lost 7 bases and 1 base respectively, with 10 bases between them. This CDR3 comprises 13 residues. The CDR3 here is CASNREFQETQYF. The CDR3 bases are TGTGCCAGCAACCGGGAGTTCCAAGAGACCCAGTACTTC.

The chain links TRBV5-4 to TRBJ2-3; 9 nucleotides match TRBD2. Trimming at V came to 3 bases and at J to 5 bases, leaving 13 bases not matched to a gene. In germline, CDR1 is SGHNT, CDR2 YYREEE (reference sequence). The CDR3 extends over 17 amino acids. The CDR3 loop is CASSSITGLATRDTQYF. CDR3 in DNA: TGTGCCAGCAGCTCGATAACGGGACTAGCCACGAGAGATACGCAGTATTTT. The whole variable domain, remainder taken from reference TRBV5-4 and TRBJ2-3, is ETGVTQSPTHLIKTRGQQVTLRCSSQSGHNTVSWYQQALGQGPQFIFQYYREEENGRGNFPPRFSGLQFPNYSSELNVNALELDDSALYLCASSSITGLATRDTQYFGPGTRLTVL.

The V and J genes are TRBV12-3 or TRBV12-4 and TRBJ2-3; D is possibly TRBD2 (5 bases). There are 13 residues in the CDR3. The V end lost 6 bases, the J end lost 4 bases, and 11 bases lay between the germline ends. The CDR3: CASRPTRPDTQYF. The CDR3 region has the DNA TGTGCCAGCAGACCAACTAGGCCAGATACGCAGTATTTT.

This clone showed up just once. The chain joins TRBV2 to TRBJ2-3, with TRBD2 as a possible D gene (5 bases). CDR3 length: 12 residues. CDR1 is SNHLY and CDR2 is FYNNEI in the germline V gene. V was trimmed by 11 bases and J by 2 bases, leaving 11 bases between them. The CDR3 DNA sequence: TGTGCCGGCGAGCGGTACACAGATACGCAGTATTTT. This gives the protein CAGERYTDTQYF. Variable domain in full (rest from reference TRBV2 and TRBJ2-3): EPEVTQTPSHQVTQMGQEVILRCVPISNHLYFYWYRQILGQKVEFLVSFYNNEISEKSEIFDDQFSVERPDGSNFTLKIRSTKLEDSAMYFCAGERYTDTQYFGPGTRLTVL.

This clone was seen once. Additional DNA sequences in this sample encode the identical CDR3. This chain links TRBV7-9 with TRBJ1-5; D might be TRBD1 (5 bases). The CDR3 contains 14 residues. Germline-derived CDR1 and CDR2 are SEHNR and FQNEAQ (reference sequence). V was pared by 5 bases and J by 1 base, with 9 bases between. For the CDR3, the DNA is TGTGCCAGCAGCAGGAGGGGAAGCAATCAGCCCCAGCATTTT. Its translation: CASSRRGSNQPQHF.

This sequence joins TRBV5-1 and TRBJ1-6; D not resolved. V was shortened by 4 bases and J by 7 bases, with 15 bases between the two germline ends. Per germline, CDR1 SGHRS and CDR2 YFSETQ. CDR3 size: 15 residues. The CDR3 sequence: CASSADMGANSPLHF. CDR3 DNA: TGCGCCAGCAGCGCCGACATGGGTGCGAATTCACCCCTCCACTTT.

The V and J genes are TRBV4-1 and TRBJ2-3; 7 nucleotides line up with TRBD2. This CDR3 is built from 15 residues. Germline CDR1 reads MGHRA; CDR2 reads YSYEKL. V gave up 5 bases and J gave up 2 bases; unmatched junction bases: 7. The CDR3 coding sequence is TGCGCCAGCAGCTCGACGGGGGGACCCACAGATACGCAGTATTTT. This translates into CASSSTGGPTDTQYF.

This clone showed up just once. The chain joins TRBV12-3 or TRBV12-4 to TRBJ2-3; TRBD2 agrees at 7 bases. V was clipped by 8 bases and J by 1 base; unmatched bases: 3. This CDR3 spans 13 amino acids. CDR3 sequence reads: CASEGGGTDTQYF. The CDR3, as DNA: TGTGCCAGCGAGGGAGGGGGCACAGATACGCAGTATTTT.

This chain joins TRBV15 and TRBJ2-2; D might be TRBD1 (5 bases). The CDR3 consists of 14 residues. Trimming pared 9 bases from V and 1 base from J, leaving 12 bases between. CDR1 and CDR2 from the germline V gene are LNHNV and YYDKDF (reference sequence). CDR3 loop: CATGKGWNTGELFF. The CDR3 bases are TGTGCCACGGGGAAGGGGTGGAACACCGGGGAGCTGTTTTTT.

V gene TRBV10-3 combines with J gene TRBJ2-3; 7 bases match TRBD2. This CDR3 spans 18 amino acids. J lost 0 bases, V lost 2 bases, and 11 bases had no gene match. CDR1 ENHRY and CDR2 SYGVKD come from the germline V gene. CDR3 DNA: TGTGCCATCAGTGAGGTCCGTCGTGCGCGGGGGAGCACAGATACGCAGTATTTT. This encodes CAISEVRRARGSTDTQYF.

This chain joins TRBV5-1 and TRBJ1-3, with TRBD1 matching 7 bases. The CDR3 has 15 residues. The V segment lost 0 bases and the J segment 4 bases; nucleotides outside the gene matches: 4. Germline V lookup: CDR1 SGHRS, CDR2 YFSETQ. This CDR3 reads CASSLAMGQGNTIYF. CDR3 DNA: TGCGCCAGCAGCTTGGCCATGGGACAGGGAAACACCATATATTTT.

The chain recombines TRBV6-2 or TRBV6-3 with TRBJ2-7, with unresolved D. The ends were cut back, 5 bases at V and 4 bases at J, with 15 bases in the middle. CDR3 length: 14 amino acids. Germline V gene data show CDR1 as MNHEY and CDR2 as SVGEGT. The CDR3 loop reads CASSLLGLKYEQYF. The CDR3 region has the DNA TGTGCCAGCAGTCTCCTAGGTTTGAAGTACGAGCAGTACTTC.

The chain links TRBV9 to TRBJ2-3, with 7 bases aligning to TRBD2. The CDR3 is 15 residues long. Germline trimming cut 7 bases from V and 1 base from J; bases unmatched to any gene: 9. The germline gives CDR1 SGDLS, CDR2 YYNGEE. CDR3 coding DNA: TGTGCCAGCTCACTACGGGGGGACGGCACAGATACGCAGTATTTT. It codes for CASSLRGDGTDTQYF.

This rearrangement joins TRBV28 to TRBJ1-2, with D perhaps matching TRBD1 (6 bases). V was shortened by 6 bases and J by 5 bases, with 16 bases between the two germline ends. This CDR3 is 14 amino acids long. The germline CDR1 and CDR2 sequences are MDHEN and SYDVKM. CDR3: CASRPLDSLYGYTF. Written as DNA, the CDR3 is TGTGCCAGCAGACCCCTGGACAGTTTGTATGGCTACACCTTC.

This chain links TRBV10-3 with TRBJ1-1; D not resolved. This CDR3 is built from 9 residues. Trimming pared 10 bases from V and 10 bases from J, leaving 10 bases between. Germline V gives CDR1 ENHRY, CDR2 SYGVKD. DNA of the CDR3: TGTGCCAAAGCGGCGGGAGCTTTCTTT. Its translation is CAKAAGAFF.

The chain recombines TRBV29-1 with TRBJ2-5; 10 nucleotides match TRBD2. Germline CDR1 SQVTM, CDR2 ANQGSEA. Trimming at V came to 6 bases and at J to 7 bases, leaving 5 bases not matched to a gene. This CDR3 has 12 residues. The CDR3 loop reads CSVGLARGTQYF. As DNA, the CDR3 is TGCAGCGTGGGACTAGCGAGGGGGACCCAGTACTTC.

This clone was counted a few times. The rearrangement uses TRBV19 and TRBJ1-5; a possible D gene is TRBD1 (5 bases). From germline, CDR1 is LNHDA and CDR2 SQIVND (reference sequence). This CDR3 has 13 amino acids. Trimming cost V 3 bases and J 11 bases, with 14 bases left between them. The CDR3 here is CASSIFDGGAQHF. The DNA for the CDR3 is TGTGCCAGTAGTATCTTCGACGGGGGGGCCCAGCATTTT.

The V call is TRBV7-9, the J call TRBJ1-6, with D hard to call. The germline V gene encodes CDR1 SEHNR and CDR2 FQNEAQ (reference sequence). Trimming shortened V by 6 bases and J by 7 bases, and 7 bases separated the two germline ends. The CDR3 length is 12 residues. DNA for the CDR3: TGTGCCAGCAGGGAGGGCAATTCACCCCTCCACTTT. It codes for CASREGNSPLHF.